The 17 T cell receptor beta chains below come from one sample, sequenced in a study of cytomegalovirus exposure and HLA in healthy donors. The PCR employed 60 Vbeta primers together with 13 Jbeta primers. Method: immunoSEQ multiplex PCR; TCRdb's copy keeps in-frame clones and lacks some. The table has 110,000 to 150,000 clones, roughly a tenth seen once. Sequenced sample: PBMCs. The source of these receptors is a male donor in good health and CMV-seronegative.

This clone appeared a few times. The chain carries TRBV6-5 and TRBJ1-1; D unresolved. V was cut by 2 bases and J by 6 bases, with 13 bases left in between. CDR3 size: 14 residues. Germline V lookup: CDR1 MNHEY, CDR2 SVGAGI. CDR3 sequence reads: CASSYDGSGPEAFF. DNA for the CDR3: TGTGCCAGCAGTTACGATGGTTCAGGCCCTGAAGCTTTCTTT.

The chain carries TRBV6-6 and TRBJ1-1; D remains unclear. The V end was cut by 6 bases, the J end by 0 bases, with 11 bases between. The CDR3 is 14 amino acids. Per the germline V gene, CDR1 is MNHNY and CDR2 is SVGAGI (reference sequence). CDR3 residues: CASRSGTLNTEAFF. The CDR3 DNA reads TGTGCCAGCAGATCGGGAACATTGAACACTGAAGCTTTCTTT.

The V call is TRBV5-4, the J call TRBJ2-5; 9 nucleotides line up with TRBD2. Germline V CDR1 and CDR2: SGHNT, YYREEE (reference sequence). V trimming: 0 bases; J trimming: 2 bases; junction bases outside the gene matches: 2. This CDR3 spans 15 amino acids. The CDR3 nucleotides are TGTGCCAGCAGCTTGGCGGGACTAGCTCAAGAGACCCAGTACTTC. This gives the protein CASSLAGLAQETQYF.

The J gene is TRBJ1-1, the V gene TRBV6-5; D remains unclear. From germline, CDR1 is MNHEY and CDR2 SVGAGI. This CDR3 spans 13 amino acids. V was shortened by 8 bases and J by 3 bases, with 13 bases between the two germline ends. CDR3 protein: CASSRGMDTEAFF. DNA of the CDR3: TGTGCCAGCTCCAGAGGAATGGACACTGAAGCTTTCTTT.

This clone was seen a handful of times. This chain links TRBV29-1 with TRBJ1-1, with a weak D call TRBD1 (5 bases). Trimming removed 6 bases at V and 8 bases at J, with 13 bases between. The CDR3 runs to 11 residues. CDR1 SQVTM and CDR2 ANQGSEA come from the germline V gene. This CDR3 is CSVLTEQEAFF. The CDR3 DNA follows: TGCAGCGTCTTGACAGAACAAGAAGCTTTCTTT.

This clone was detected a few times. This chain uses TRBV6-1 with TRBJ2-3, with 12 positions matching TRBD2. The CDR3 loop spans 17 amino acids. J lost 2 bases, V lost 1 base, and 4 bases had no gene match. Germline values: CDR1 MNHNS, CDR2 SASEGT. Here the CDR3 reads CASSEGSSGGATDTQYF. The CDR3, as DNA: TGTGCCAGCAGTGAAGGGTCTAGCGGGGGGGCCACAGATACGCAGTATTTT.

This clone showed up just a few times. The V gene is TRBV19, the J gene TRBJ1-5; no firm D call. The germline V and J ends were trimmed by 5 bases and 7 bases, with 12 bases remaining between them. Germline CDR1 LNHDA, CDR2 SQIVND (reference sequence). The CDR3 has 13 residues. CDR3 nucleotide sequence: TGTGCCAGTAGTCAGGAGGTTAGGCAGCCCCAGCATTTT. Amino acids: CASSQEVRQPQHF.

The chain employs TRBV5-6 and TRBJ1-2; no firm D call. There are 14 residues in the CDR3. Deletions cut 4 bases from V and 4 bases from J, with 14 bases between. CDR1 SGHDT and CDR2 YYEEEE come from the germline V gene. The CDR3 coding sequence is TGTGCCAGCAGCCCCCTGGCGGCGTTCTATGGCTACACCTTC. Translated: CASSPLAAFYGYTF.

This clone was found a few times. This chain joins TRBV7-2 and TRBJ2-1; a possible D gene is TRBD1 (5 bases). Trimming took 3 bases from V and 10 from J, leaving 13 bases between them. Germline V gene data show CDR1 as SGHTA and CDR2 as FQGNSA. The length of the CDR3 is 13 residues. CDR3 sequence (DNA): TGTGCCAGCAGCTTTACCAGGGTTCGCGAGCAGTTCTTC. As protein: CASSFTRVREQFF.

The J gene is TRBJ2-7, the V gene TRBV6-1; 7 nucleotides align to TRBD1. The CDR3 consists of 15 residues. Trimming at V came to 1 base and at J to 3 bases, leaving 6 bases not matched to a gene. Germline V CDR1 and CDR2: MNHNS, SASEGT. The CDR3 bases are TGTGCCAGCAGTGAAGAGGAGACAGGGATCTACGAGCAGTACTTC. Encoded protein: CASSEEETGIYEQYF.

The DNA for the CDR3 is TGTGCCAGCAGCTCCCCCGGGAGGGAGAACCGGGAGCTGTTTTTT. Translated: CASSSPGRENRELFF. This rearrangement joins TRBV7-9 to TRBJ2-2; TRBD2 matches 8 bases. Germline V gene sequence: CDR1 SEHNR, CDR2 FQNEAQ (reference sequence). CDR3 size: 15 residues. With 4 bases clipped from V and 9 bases from J, the junction kept 10 bases outside the gene matches.

This clone was counted a few times. The chain combines TRBV7-8 with TRBJ1-1; D gene unclear. The germline CDR1 and CDR2 sequences are SGHVS and FQNEAQ. V lost 1 base and J lost 1, with 7 bases in between. This CDR3 is 14 amino acids long. The CDR3 sequence is CASSLVGQNTEAFF. Written as DNA, the CDR3 is TGTGCCAGCAGCTTAGTTGGGCAGAACACTGAAGCTTTCTTT.

The table lists this clone with a few counts. The V and J genes are TRBV16 and TRBJ2-7; the D gene is possibly TRBD2 (5 bases). The CDR3 runs 15 residues. In germline, CDR1 is KGHSY, CDR2 FQNENV. Between the trimmed V and J ends, which lost 1 base and 2 bases, there was a span of 12 bases. In DNA form, the CDR3 reads TGTGCCAGCAGCCAATTCTCGGGGTATGCCTACGAGCAGTACTTC. Translated, it gives CASSQFSGYAYEQYF. The whole variable domain, filled in from reference TRBV16 and TRBJ2-7, reads GEEVAQTPKHLVRGEGQKAKLYCAPIKGHSYVFWYQQVLKNEFKFLISFQNENVFDETGMPKERFSAKCLPNSPCSLEIQATKLEDSAVYFCASSQFSGYAYEQYFGPGTRLTVT.

This chain's CDR3 is CASSTTSGPGRTQYF. CDR3 coding DNA: TGTGCCAGCAGCACCACTAGCGGTCCAGGGCGGACCCAGTACTTC. V gene TRBV7-8 combines with J gene TRBJ2-5; TRBD2 matches 8 bases. V lost 5 bases and J lost 7; bases outside the gene matches: 12. The CDR3 is 15 residues long. Germline lookup yields CDR1 SGHVS and CDR2 FQNEAQ.

This clone turned up a few times. The chain combines TRBV7-9 with TRBJ2-5, with 8 positions matching TRBD2. The J segment lost 5 bases and the V segment lost 2 bases, leaving 7 bases of the junction unmatched. The CDR3 consists of 15 residues. Germline V lookup: CDR1 SEHNR, CDR2 FQNEAQ (reference sequence). CDR3: CASSLTGRAQETQYF. The CDR3 bases are TGTGCCAGCAGCTTAACCGGGAGGGCGCAGGAGACCCAGTACTTC. Variable domain in full (rest from reference TRBV7-9 and TRBJ2-5): DTGVSQNPRHKITKRGQNVTFRCDPISEHNRLYWYRQTLGQGPEFLTYFQNEAQLEKSRLLSDRFSAERPKGSFSTLEIQRTEQGDSAMYLCASSLTGRAQETQYFGPGTRLLVL.

This clone was detected only a few times. The chain uses TRBV7-9 and TRBJ1-3, with 8 bases aligning to TRBD1. Losses at the gene ends were 5 bases for V and 4 bases for J; bases not matched to a gene: 10. Germline loops: CDR1 SEHNR, CDR2 FQNEAQ (reference sequence). This CDR3 region has 16 residues. The CDR3, as DNA: TGTGCCAGCAGCACCATTGACAGGGGAGCAGGAAACACCATATATTTT. It specifies CASSTIDRGAGNTIYF.

The CDR3 is CASSLGGLAGGDTQYF. The CDR3 bases are TGCGCCAGCAGCCTGGGGGGACTAGCGGGAGGAGATACGCAGTATTTT. The chain recombines TRBV5-1 with TRBJ2-3; 15 nucleotides line up with TRBD2. Germline V lookup: CDR1 SGHRS, CDR2 YFSETQ. The CDR3 spans 16 residues. With V trimmed by 4 bases and J by 5 bases, 5 bases remained unmatched.